The 12 T cell receptor beta chains below were found in one sample sequenced in a study of blood T cell repertoires in COVID-19 (TCRdb year 2020). The library relied on the immunoSEQ multiplex PCR assay. Held by TCRdb, this immuneACCESS table contains in-frame sequences only and omits some clones. Under half of the omission traces to an unresolved V gene where checked; the cause of the rest is unknown. In all, the sample holds approximately 210,000 clones, and around 81% of those were seen once. The ten largest clonotypes hold roughly 0.91% of the sample. Sequenced sample: peripheral blood. These receptors all stem from a man between 60 and 70 years old with COVID-19, enrolled during active disease.

This chain links TRBV27 with TRBJ2-6; no definite D call. Germline-derived CDR1 and CDR2 are MNHEY and SMNVEV (reference sequence). The CDR3 contains 15 residues. V lost 3 bases to trimming and J lost 1 base, with 7 bases between them. The CDR3 here is CASSFGPSGANVLTF. The CDR3 DNA reads as TGTGCCAGCAGTTTTGGGCCGTCTGGGGCCAACGTCCTGACTTTC.

DNA of the CDR3: TGCGCCAGCAGGCCCGGGGAGGGAGGTTATCAGCCCCAGCATTTT. It is translated as CASRPGEGGYQPQHF. The V gene is TRBV5-1, the J gene TRBJ1-5, with no clear D. V was trimmed by 5 bases and J by 5 bases, leaving 17 bases between them. The CDR3 covers 15 residues. Looked up from germline, CDR1 is SGHRS and CDR2 is YFSETQ.

The J gene is TRBJ1-3, the V gene TRBV2, with unresolved D. This CDR3 has 13 residues. CDR1 and CDR2 (germline): SNHLY, FYNNEI. The V gene lost 11 bases and the J gene lost 2 bases, with 13 bases spanning the gap. This CDR3 reads CASVGRAGNTIYF. The DNA for the CDR3 is TGTGCCTCCGTGGGGAGGGCTGGAAACACCATATATTTT. Full variable domain (remainder filled in from reference TRBV2 and TRBJ1-3): EPEVTQTPSHQVTQMGQEVILRCVPISNHLYFYWYRQILGQKVEFLVSFYNNEISEKSEIFDDQFSVERPDGSNFTLKIRSTKLEDSAMYFCASVGRAGNTIYFGEGSWLTVV.

The chain employs TRBV28 and TRBJ2-7; 7 bases match TRBD1. V shed 6 bases and J 3 bases; nucleotides not matched to a gene: 2. The CDR3 is 12 amino acids. In germline, CDR1 is MDHEN, CDR2 SYDVKM. CDR3 sequence reads: CASRAGGYEQYF. In DNA form, the CDR3 reads TGTGCCAGCAGGGCAGGGGGCTACGAGCAGTACTTC.

The gene calls are TRBV7-2 and TRBJ1-4, with 7 bases lining up with TRBD1. V lost 5 bases, J lost 4 bases, and 10 bases stayed unmatched. The length of the CDR3 is 16 residues. Looked up from germline, CDR1 is SGHTA and CDR2 is FQGNSA. The CDR3 is CASSPTGQIFNEKLFF. CDR3 coding DNA: TGTGCCAGCAGCCCCACGGGACAGATCTTTAATGAAAAACTGTTTTTT.

This chain links TRBV7-9 with TRBJ1-2; the match to TRBD1 covers 9 bases. J lost 6 bases, V lost 1 base, and 3 bases had no gene match. This CDR3 region has 14 residues. In germline, CDR1 is SEHNR, CDR2 FQNEAQ (reference sequence). The DNA of the CDR3 is TGTGCCAGCAGCTTAGGGGGACAGGGAAATGGCTACACCTTC. Translation: CASSLGGQGNGYTF.

V is TRBV5-1 and J is TRBJ2-1; 7 bases fit TRBD2. Germline CDR1 reads SGHRS; CDR2 reads YFSETQ. The ends lost 4 bases at V and 2 bases at J; junction bases unmatched: 6. There are 15 residues in the CDR3. The CDR3 sequence: CASSATSIAYNEQFF. In nucleotides, the CDR3 is TGCGCCAGCAGCGCGACTAGCATCGCCTACAATGAGCAGTTCTTC.

V and J are TRBV29-1 and TRBJ2-3; D remains unclear. The V end was cut by 5 bases, the J end by 6 bases, with 3 bases between. The germline CDR1 and CDR2 sequences are SQVTM and ANQGSEA. The CDR3 is 9 amino acids. CDR3 sequence reads: CSVPDTQYF. CDR3 nucleotide sequence: TGCAGCGTTCCGGATACGCAGTATTTT.

This chain connects TRBV9 to TRBJ2-6, with D possibly being TRBD2 (5 bases). V was clipped by 6 bases and J by 1 base, with 11 bases between them. Germline V gene sequence: CDR1 SGDLS, CDR2 YYNGEE. CDR3 size: 15 residues. For the CDR3, the DNA is TGTGCCAGCACCCGACCGGGGTCTGGGGCCAACGTCCTGACTTTC. Translated, it gives CASTRPGSGANVLTF.

Concerning this clone itself: The DNA is omitted, as the CDR3 cannot be located on it reliably, and the CDR3 follows TCRdb's listing. Here the CDR3 reads CASSFGYGAPYGYTF. The chain combines TRBV21-1 with TRBJ1-2; the D call of TRBD1 is as the table states it, not checked on the DNA. TRBV21-1 is reported as a pseudogene. The CDR3 region is 15 residues in length, termini included.

The rearrangement joins TRBV2 to TRBJ1-1; 8 nucleotides agree with TRBD1. CDR3 length: 13 amino acids. The V gene's germline CDR1 is SNHLY and CDR2 FYNNEI. Trimming at V came to 8 bases and at J to 5 bases, leaving 7 bases not matched to a gene. CDR3 bases: TGTGCCAGCCGAGAGACAGGGGCGACTGAAGCTTTCTTT. Translated: CASRETGATEAFF.

This chain links TRBV28 with TRBJ2-4; maybe TRBD1 (6 bases). Between the trimmed V and J ends, which lost 6 bases and 1 base, there was a span of 16 bases. This CDR3 has 16 amino acids. Germline V gene lookup returns CDR1 MDHEN and CDR2 SYDVKM. The CDR3 coding sequence is TGTGCCAGCAGCTCACAGGGCGCGATGGCCAAAAACATTCAGTACTTC. It yields the protein CASSSQGAMAKNIQYF.